This T cell receptor (beta chain) was captured by sequencing in a study of neurological immune-mediated disorders. About the research overall: Among around 34 multiple sclerosis patients, about 31 were relapsing-remitting and 3 were secondary progressive.

V gave up 0 bases and J gave up 9 bases, with 20 bases separating them. Germline V gives CDR1 SGHTA, CDR2 FQGNSA. CDR3 size: 16 residues. This clonotype was seen only once. The study built unsorted libraries from 2 million PBMCs kept at -80 C. Every sequencing run produced over 200 million TCR-beta sequences that came from 15-18 subjects. TCRdb reprocessed the 5' RACE reads with MiXCR, giving one entry per CDR3 protein. The sample yields about 35,000 distinct CDR3 sequences, 3% to 4% seen once. Sequencing input: PBMCs. The receptor's source is a man aged 30-40 years with multiple sclerosis. The gene calls are TRBV7-2 and TRBJ2-5, with D possibly matching TRBD2 (5 bases). The CDR3: CASSLAWTISTEAQYF. CDR3 nucleotide sequence: TGTGCCAGCAGCTTAGCATGGACGATTTCTACGGAGGCCCAGTACTTC. Full variable domain (remainder filled in from reference TRBV7-2 and TRBJ2-5): GAGVSQSPSNKVTEKGKDVELRCDPISGHTALYWYRQSLGQGLEFLIYFQGNSAPDKSGLPSDRFSAERTGGSVSTLTIQRTQQEDSAVYLCASSLAWTISTEAQYFGPGTRLLVL.